The 23 T cell receptor beta chains reported below all come from one sample, sequenced in a study of shared clonotypes between healthy human individuals. Terminally differentiated effector memory CD45RA+ cells were excluded from the naive CD8 cells, which were CD45RO-negative and positively selected for CCR7. Libraries were prepared by immunoSEQ multiplex PCR; TCRdb keeps only in-frame clonotypes and omits some of them. The table has about 680,000 clones, about 91% seen once. The sequencing input was naive CD8+ T cells sorted from blood. The receptors come from a man younger than 40 in good health.

This rearrangement joins TRBV25-1 to TRBJ2-1, with 7 nucleotides matching TRBD2. The junction had 15 bases not matched to a gene; V was cut back by 3 bases and J by 4 bases. The germline CDR1 and CDR2 sequences are MGHDK and SYGVNS. The length of the CDR3 is 18 residues. CDR3 coding DNA: TGTGCCAGCAGTGAGGGGTGGGCGGGAGAATCGAATTACAATGAGCAGTTCTTC. Protein product: CASSEGWAGESNYNEQFF.

V and J are TRBV19 and TRBJ2-7; possibly TRBD1 for D (5 bases). The CDR3 covers 12 residues. Germline V CDR1 and CDR2: LNHDA, SQIVND (reference sequence). Trimming stripped 6 bases from V and 3 bases from J, with 9 bases between. CDR3 residues: CASSPGNYEQYF. For the CDR3, the DNA is TGTGCCAGTAGCCCAGGGAACTACGAGCAGTACTTC.

The chain combines TRBV4-3 with TRBJ2-1; 11 positions match TRBD2. Germline trimming cut 1 base from V and 6 bases from J; bases unmatched to any gene: 5. The CDR3 length is 16 residues. Germline CDR1 LGHNA, CDR2 YSLEER. The CDR3 sequence is CASSQGTGTSGNEQFF. The CDR3 DNA follows: TGCGCCAGCAGCCAAGGAACCGGGACTAGCGGCAATGAGCAGTTCTTC.

This clone was seen only a few times. The chain has TRBV27 and TRBJ2-7, with D perhaps matching TRBD2 (6 bases). Trimming took off 5 bases at V and 3 bases at J, with 17 bases between the two ends. Germline CDR1 reads MNHEY; CDR2 reads SMNVEV (reference sequence). The CDR3 consists of 15 residues. The CDR3 spells CASSPTPGLYYEQYF. CDR3 DNA: TGTGCCAGCAGTCCTACTCCGGGACTTTACTACGAGCAGTACTTC.

J is TRBJ2-3 and V is TRBV27; no clear D. The CDR3 spans 14 residues. Germline V gives CDR1 MNHEY, CDR2 SMNVEV (reference sequence). Trimming pared 6 bases from V and 0 bases from J, leaving 10 bases between. The CDR3 is CASRTDRSTDTQYF. DNA for the CDR3: TGTGCCAGCAGGACCGATCGGAGCACAGATACGCAGTATTTT.

The chain employs TRBV4-1 and TRBJ2-2, with 7 nucleotides matching TRBD1. This CDR3 has 16 amino acids. The germline V gene encodes CDR1 MGHRA and CDR2 YSYEKL. V trimming: 3 bases; J trimming: 4 bases; junction bases outside the gene matches: 8. CDR3 nucleotides: TGCGCCAGCAGCCATTATACAGGGGTGGGCACCGGGGAGCTGTTTTTT. Translation: CASSHYTGVGTGELFF.

CDR3 bases: TGTGCCAGCAGTGGCCTGGGACAGGCGTCCTACGAGCAGTACTTC. Amino acids: CASSGLGQASYEQYF. The chain employs TRBV2 and TRBJ2-7; 8 bases agree with TRBD1. Unmatched junction bases numbered 6, after V lost 4 bases and J lost 1 base. The length of the CDR3 is 15 residues. Germline V gives CDR1 SNHLY, CDR2 FYNNEI.

The CDR3 sequence: CASSLVPEDVGEQYF. As DNA, the CDR3 is TGTGCCAGCAGTTTGGTACCGGAAGATGTCGGCGAGCAGTACTTC. V is TRBV27 and J is TRBJ2-7; D unresolved. The CDR3 extends over 15 amino acids. V was clipped by 3 bases and J by 6 bases, with 18 bases between them. CDR1 is MNHEY and CDR2 is SMNVEV in the germline V gene (reference sequence).

This clone was counted once. Sequence at one end of the junction differs from germline and may be a read error. The rearrangement links TRBV14 to TRBJ2-7; D gene uncertain. The CDR3 spans 12 residues. The germline V gene encodes CDR1 SGHDN and CDR2 FVKESK. This CDR3 is CVSSDPTDEQYF. CDR3 sequence (DNA): TGTGTCAGCAGCGACCCAACAGACGAGCAGTACTTC.

This chain joins TRBV9 and TRBJ2-1; D call uncertain. Trimming cost V 0 bases and J 8 bases, with 9 bases left between them. The germline gives CDR1 SGDLS, CDR2 YYNGEE. This CDR3 has 13 residues. CDR3 bases: TGTGCCAGCAGCGTAGGGGGTGAGGATGAGCAGTTCTTC. Its protein product is CASSVGGEDEQFF.

J is TRBJ1-2 and V is TRBV7-2; TRBD1 matches 9 bases. V shed 0 bases and J 6 bases; nucleotides not matched to a gene: 5. CDR1 is SGHTA, CDR2 FQGNSA, per germline. The CDR3 contains 15 residues. CDR3 nucleotides: TGTGCCAGCAGCTTAGCACGCGGGACAGGGAATGGCTACACCTTC. As protein: CASSLARGTGNGYTF.

This chain uses TRBV11-2 with TRBJ2-1; D unresolved. Between the trimmed V and J ends, which lost 2 bases and 1 base, there was a span of 18 bases. The germline V gene has CDR1 SGHAT and CDR2 FQNNGV. The CDR3 is made up of 18 amino acids. CDR3 DNA sequence: TGTGCCAGCAGCTTAAATGGCCAAACAGAATCATCCTACAATGAGCAGTTCTTC. Translating it yields CASSLNGQTESSYNEQFF. The whole variable domain, remainder taken from reference TRBV11-2 and TRBJ2-1, is EAGVAQSPRYKIIEKRQSVAFWCNPISGHATLYWYQQILGQGPKLLIQFQNNGVVDDSQLPKDRFSAERLKGVDSTLKIQPAKLEDSAVYLCASSLNGQTESSYNEQFFGPGTRLTVL.

V gene TRBV7-9 combines with J gene TRBJ1-2; weak D call: TRBD1 (6 bases). V was trimmed by 2 bases and J by 5 bases, leaving 18 bases between them. From germline, CDR1 is SEHNR and CDR2 FQNEAQ (reference sequence). The length of the CDR3 is 16 residues. The CDR3 protein is CASSLWQDRGVYGYTF. The CDR3 DNA is TGTGCCAGCAGCTTATGGCAGGACAGAGGGGTGTATGGCTACACCTTC.

The gene calls are TRBV6-1 and TRBJ1-5, with a weak D call TRBD1 (6 bases). CDR3 length: 19 residues. Deletions cut 3 bases from V and 5 bases from J, with 26 bases between. CDR1 and CDR2 from the germline V gene are MNHNS and SASEGT. The CDR3 sequence is CASSDFLGGRGSFYQPQHF. In DNA, the CDR3 is TGTGCCAGCAGTGATTTTTTAGGGGGGCGAGGATCGTTTTATCAGCCCCAGCATTTT.

J is TRBJ1-1 and V is TRBV5-6, with D perhaps TRBD1 (6 bases). Germline assignment: CDR1 SGHDT and CDR2 YYEEEE. Between the trimmed V and J ends, which lost 0 bases and 3 bases, there was a span of 9 bases. This CDR3 is built from 14 residues. CDR3: CASSLARGYTEAFF. The CDR3 DNA reads as TGTGCCAGCAGCTTGGCCAGGGGATACACTGAAGCTTTCTTT.

The chain recombines TRBV10-3 with TRBJ1-2; no clear D. Looked up from germline, CDR1 is ENHRY and CDR2 is SYGVKD. V lost 2 bases and J 3 bases, leaving 13 bases between the germline ends. The length of the CDR3 is 15 residues. The CDR3 loop is CAISEEVLFDYGYTF. CDR3 nucleotide sequence: TGTGCCATCAGTGAGGAGGTATTGTTTGACTATGGCTACACCTTC.

The chain links TRBV5-6 to TRBJ2-7; 10 bases agree with TRBD2. The CDR3 loop spans 15 amino acids. Germline V gene lookup returns CDR1 SGHDT and CDR2 YYEEEE. Trimming removed 1 base from V and 4 bases from J; junction bases left unmatched: 5. The DNA of the CDR3 is TGTGCCAGCAGCTTGCGATCTAGCGGGAGTTACGAGCAGTACTTC. The encoded protein is CASSLRSSGSYEQYF. The whole variable domain, filled in from reference TRBV5-6 and TRBJ2-7, reads DAGVTQSPTHLIKTRGQQVTLRCSPKSGHDTVSWYQQALGQGPQFIFQYYEEEERQRGNFPDRFSGHQFPNYSSELNVNALLLGDSALYLCASSLRSSGSYEQYFGPGTRLTVT.

The chain couples TRBV27 to TRBJ2-7; 8 bases align to TRBD2. The J segment lost 2 bases and the V segment lost 6 bases, leaving 15 bases of the junction unmatched. CDR3 length: 17 amino acids. CDR1 and CDR2 from the germline V gene are MNHEY and SMNVEV (reference sequence). The CDR3 loop is CASSSVKAGLETYEQYF. The CDR3 nucleotides read TGTGCCAGCAGCTCAGTAAAGGCGGGACTAGAGACCTACGAGCAGTACTTC.

The chain joins TRBV7-9 to TRBJ2-3, with D maybe TRBD2 (5 bases). V lost 5 bases and J 8 bases, leaving 17 bases between the germline ends. In germline, CDR1 is SEHNR, CDR2 FQNEAQ (reference sequence). The length of the CDR3 is 14 residues. Here the CDR3 DNA reads TGTGCCAGCAGCCAAAGCCTCGAGGGTGCTACGCAGTATTTT. Its protein product is CASSQSLEGATQYF.

The chain is built from TRBV19 and TRBJ2-1; D might be TRBD1 or TRBD2, each matching 5 bases. The germline V and J ends were trimmed by 10 bases and 1 base, with 11 bases remaining between them. This CDR3 has 13 amino acids. CDR1 is LNHDA and CDR2 is SQIVND in the germline V gene (reference sequence). CDR3 loop: CATAWGSYNEQFF. Here the CDR3 DNA reads TGTGCCACCGCGTGGGGGTCCTACAATGAGCAGTTCTTC.

The V and J genes are TRBV5-6 and TRBJ1-5; D might be TRBD1 (6 bases). The length of the CDR3 is 19 residues. Germline V gene lookup returns CDR1 SGHDT and CDR2 YYEEEE. Deletions cut 4 bases from V and 1 base from J, with 24 bases between. CDR3 nucleotides: TGTGCCAGCAGCCCCCCCTCATGTCGGGGGGCGGTCAGCAATCAGCCCCAGCATTTT. This codes for CASSPPSCRGAVSNQPQHF.

This clone appeared once. The chain has TRBV4-1 and TRBJ2-3; no definite D call. V was cut by 2 bases and J by 5 bases, with 14 bases left in between. CDR3 size: 15 residues. CDR1 and CDR2 (germline): MGHRA, YSYEKL. The CDR3 region is CASSQTQSIGDTQYF. The CDR3 nucleotides are TGCGCCAGCAGCCAAACCCAATCGATAGGAGATACGCAGTATTTT.

The chain couples TRBV19 to TRBJ2-1, with 8 bases fitting TRBD2. The CDR3 is 15 amino acids. Unmatched junction bases numbered 4, after V lost 1 base and J lost 5 bases. CDR1 and CDR2 (germline): LNHDA, SQIVND (reference sequence). CDR3 amino acids: CASSIVGLDHNEQFF. The CDR3, as DNA: TGTGCCAGTAGTATAGTGGGACTAGATCACAATGAGCAGTTCTTC. Variable domain in full (rest from reference TRBV19 and TRBJ2-1): DGGITQSPKYLFRKEGQNVTLSCEQNLNHDAMYWYRQDPGQGLRLIYYSQIVNDFQKGDIAEGYSVSREKKESFPLTVTSAQKNPTAFYLCASSIVGLDHNEQFFGPGTRLTVL.